Listed below are T cell receptor beta chains from one sample, sequenced in a study of blood T cell repertoires in COVID-19. Libraries were prepared by immunoSEQ multiplex PCR; TCRdb keeps only in-frame clonotypes and omits some of them. The table lists fewer than 600,000 clones, 80% to 90% of them singletons, with roughly 1% in the top ten. Sequenced: peripheral blood. These receptors were taken from a man between 18 and 29 years old with COVID-19, enrolled during active disease. Both conserved end residues are trimmed from each CDR3.

ASSSSLDTQETQY	TRBV5-1	TRBJ2-5	13
ASSFTAGQENTEAF	TRBV5-1	TRBJ1-1	14
ASSLGGRGTEAF	TRBV5-1	TRBJ1-1	12
ASSPLQGKETQY	TRBV18	TRBJ2-5	12
ASSQDIAGSITGELF	TRBV3-1/TRBV3-2	TRBJ2-2	15
ASSVGSGTGADTQY	TRBV9	TRBJ2-3	14
AWSVLTGSNYGYT	TRBV30	TRBJ1-2	13
ASGPYETQY	TRBV12-5	TRBJ2-5	9
ASSTSDRRNTEAF	TRBV5-4	TRBJ1-1	13
ASSSRTGWHEQY	TRBV11-3	TRBJ2-7	12
ASSPTGGGTEAF	TRBV11-2	TRBJ1-1	12
ASSPDLRTSGSTDTQY	TRBV27	TRBJ2-3	16
ASSVGGDSEQF	TRBV9	TRBJ2-1	11
ASSLQGGADTQY	TRBV5-1	TRBJ2-3	12
ASSLADPDNYGYT	TRBV28	TRBJ1-2	13
ASSSGLASETQY	TRBV5-1	TRBJ2-5	12
ASLRWQGKNTGELF	TRBV7-9	TRBJ2-2	14
ASSLGGNKETQY	TRBV5-1	TRBJ2-5	12
ASSQSLAGGPGTDTQY	TRBV4-2	TRBJ2-3	16
ASTAGLQQTEAF	TRBV11-2	TRBJ1-1	12
SARAGIEAF	TRBV20-1	TRBJ1-1	9
ASSLPTGGTYEQY	TRBV7-2	TRBJ2-7	13
ASSQGTASNQPQH	TRBV3-1/TRBV3-2	TRBJ1-5	13
ASSPSGGFDTQY	TRBV18	TRBJ2-3	12
ASSRDRNTRYGEQF	TRBV18	TRBJ2-1	14
ASSYRGGGQPQH	TRBV6-5	TRBJ1-5	12
ASSPSLAFGDTQY	TRBV7-3	TRBJ2-3	13
ASSYSTSNSPLH	TRBV6-5	TRBJ1-6	12